This TCR beta chain stems from a study of HIV-infected patients and healthy controls. Follow-up blood was drawn about 14 weeks, roughly three months, after antiretroviral therapy began. The repertoire came from unfractionated whole blood and reflected all unsorted peripheral T cells. Alpha and beta constant-region primers primed reverse transcription of around 500 ng RNA. Separate chain-specific third strand synthesis with multiplexing indices produced the alpha and beta libraries. A 5' RACE adapter with a random hexamer and the SP2 primer site was joined to cDNA. Using its own MiXCR run on the 5' RACE reads, TCRdb lists one record per CDR3 protein. This sample yields about 6,600 distinct CDR3 sequences, of which over 7% are seen a single time; 20% belongs to the top ten. This clonotype is medium-sized (0.01 to 0.1%). This specimen was blood, taken during antiretroviral therapy. The receptor comes from an adult with HIV infection.

This CDR3 is CASSFTGGVSDTQYF. DNA for the CDR3: TGTGCCAGCAGCTTTACAGGGGGCGTTTCAGATACGCAGTATTTT. The chain combines TRBV7-3 with TRBJ2-3, with 9 positions matching TRBD1. V shed 3 bases, J shed 4 bases, and the junction held 5 bases outside the gene matches. Germline V gene lookup returns CDR1 SGHTA and CDR2 FQGTGA. The CDR3 totals 15 residues. The full variable domain, rest sourced from reference TRBV7-3 and TRBJ2-3, is GAGVSQTPSNKVTEKGKYVELRCDPISGHTALYWYRQSLGQGPEFLIYFQGTGAADDSGLPNDRFFAVRPEGSVSTLKIQRTERGDSAVYLCASSFTGGVSDTQYFGPGTRLTVL.